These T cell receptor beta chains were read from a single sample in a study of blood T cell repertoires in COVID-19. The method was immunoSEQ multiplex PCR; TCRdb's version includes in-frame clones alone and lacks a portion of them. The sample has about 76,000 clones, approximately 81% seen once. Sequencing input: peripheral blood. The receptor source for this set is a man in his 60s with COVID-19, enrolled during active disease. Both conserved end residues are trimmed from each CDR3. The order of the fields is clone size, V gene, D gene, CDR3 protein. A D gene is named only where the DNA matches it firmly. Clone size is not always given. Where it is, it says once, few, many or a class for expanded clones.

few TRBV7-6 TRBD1 ASSWPGQGTNTEAF
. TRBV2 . ASSEPSTAYGYT
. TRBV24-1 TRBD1 ATSDASGTGGYHSPLGQY
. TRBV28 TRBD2 ASSPGKGASGKLSTDTQY
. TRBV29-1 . SVEGRGGAVEAF
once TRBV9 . ASSVRGSENSPLH
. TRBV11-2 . ASSLEASPLH
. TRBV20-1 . SASEVATPY
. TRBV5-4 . ASSVEIGNYGYT
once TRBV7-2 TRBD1 ASSTERAGTGTEQY
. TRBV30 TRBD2 AWSVRRGGKETQY
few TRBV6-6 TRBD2 ASRYTSGAWTQY
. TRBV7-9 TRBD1 ASSYITGGTEAF
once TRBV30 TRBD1 AWTRTGDGYT
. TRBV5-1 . ASSISYRAQETQY
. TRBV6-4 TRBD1 ASSGGQAISGNTIY
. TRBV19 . ASRAGGPAETQY
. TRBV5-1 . ASSLAGGNTGELF
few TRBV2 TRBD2 ASRQTSGGAGEQF
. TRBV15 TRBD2 ATSRVSGGYNEQF
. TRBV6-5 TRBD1 ASRAGTGGRTEAF
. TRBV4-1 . ASSQAGGAGGEKLF
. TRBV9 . ASSITSSDPGEQY
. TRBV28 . ASSTPGAGETQY
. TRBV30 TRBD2 ACGTNYEQY
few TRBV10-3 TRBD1 AISVPGQGPGTGELF
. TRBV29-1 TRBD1 SVAQGTDTDTQY
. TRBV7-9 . ASSENGYEQY
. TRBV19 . ASKATGYTEAF
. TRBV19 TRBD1 ATYDRTGRNQPQH
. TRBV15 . ATSRAVGGGIGVVNQPQH
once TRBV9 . ASSVVEGDEQF
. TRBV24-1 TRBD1 ATSDGQQGIRNQPQH
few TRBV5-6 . ASSRSYEQY
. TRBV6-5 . ASSQAGGGEKLF
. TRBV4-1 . ASSQDPTGIEGTYNEQF
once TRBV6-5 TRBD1 ASSPRTGGNEQF
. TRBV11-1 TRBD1 ASTPYRGMGDTQY
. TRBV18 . ASSPVAPEGEAF
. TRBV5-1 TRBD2 ASSLASGAAYGDTQY
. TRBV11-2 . ASSLEGVLRWTEAF
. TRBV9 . ASSVAGNSYNEQF